This is a list of T cell receptor beta chains from one sample in a study of blood T cell repertoires in COVID-19. TCRdb's copy holds only in-frame clones and misses some; the assay was immunoSEQ multiplex PCR. In the table there are 100,000 or so clones, roughly 96% of which are singletons. Input material: peripheral blood. The source is a human donor with active COVID-19. The donor label of this sample is uncertain. The CDR3 runs from the conserved cysteine through the conserved F or W.

CDR3: CASSPGGSTDTQYF
V: TRBV28
J: TRBJ2-3

CDR3: CASSYSPGTSGNTIYF
V: TRBV6-6
J: TRBJ1-3

CDR3: CASSPAPGLTTSNTGELFF
V: TRBV18
J: TRBJ2-2

CDR3: CSITEHKGGPGSYEQYF
V: TRBV29-1
J: TRBJ2-7

CDR3: CASRIAGAHEQYF
V: TRBV12-3/TRBV12-4
J: TRBJ2-7

CDR3: CAISDYGRAGNYSNQPQHF
V: TRBV10-3
J: TRBJ1-5

CDR3: CASRVRGEQYF
V: TRBV2
J: TRBJ2-7

CDR3: CASSQTAGTLTYEQYF
V: TRBV23-1
J: TRBJ2-7

CDR3: CASSDRIQETQYF
V: TRBV6-1
J: TRBJ2-5

CDR3: CASSLREGVGQPQHF
V: TRBV9
J: TRBJ1-5

CDR3: CASSLYPGQAYEQYF
V: TRBV5-1
J: TRBJ2-7

CDR3: CASQTGGRDTQYF
V: TRBV5-1
J: TRBJ2-3

CDR3: CASSQAALTYEQYF
V: TRBV4-2
J: TRBJ2-7

CDR3: CASSQTGESNQPQHF
V: TRBV3-1/TRBV3-2
J: TRBJ1-5

CDR3: CAIRPTGARTGELFF
V: TRBV10-3
J: TRBJ2-2

CDR3: CASRPLTGGSYNEQFF
V: TRBV28
J: TRBJ2-1

CDR3: CASSLASGWYTF
V: TRBV28
J: TRBJ1-2

CDR3: CATSDPLLAGGGADTQYF
V: TRBV24-1
J: TRBJ2-3

CDR3: CASSYSPSGNFNNEQFF
V: TRBV6-2/TRBV6-3
J: TRBJ2-1

CDR3: CASSPGQIAKNIQYF
V: TRBV5-4
J: TRBJ2-4

CDR3: CASSYQVQGADEQFF
V: TRBV27
J: TRBJ2-1

CDR3: CASGLAGGYGYTF
V: TRBV12-5
J: TRBJ1-2

CDR3: CATSDAGTSSYNEQFF
V: TRBV24-1
J: TRBJ2-1

CDR3: CASSLVIAGVAETQYF
V: TRBV5-5
J: TRBJ2-5

CDR3: CASSRSSGNTIYF
V: TRBV6-5
J: TRBJ1-3

CDR3: CASSQMGQGGNEQYF
V: TRBV6-6
J: TRBJ2-7

CDR3: CASSFSGSYGYTF
V: TRBV12-3/TRBV12-4
J: TRBJ1-2

CDR3: CATTIGAISTDTQYF
V: TRBV28
J: TRBJ2-3

CDR3: CASGRDSPYEQYF
V: TRBV5-1
J: TRBJ2-7

CDR3: CASTQGGGKGPQHF
V: TRBV19
J: TRBJ1-5

CDR3: CASRTGGSLLFSYNSPLHF
V: TRBV2
J: TRBJ1-6

CDR3: CASSLLLGGAVGAGELFF
V: TRBV28
J: TRBJ2-2

CDR3: CASSLGSGTTGTNTEAFF
V: TRBV7-9
J: TRBJ1-1

CDR3: CASSTEGYSNQPQHF
V: TRBV5-1
J: TRBJ1-5

CDR3: CATSGGQLNQPQHF
V: TRBV15
J: TRBJ1-5

CDR3: CASGLGGSDEQYF
V: TRBV28
J: TRBJ2-7

CDR3: CASSLEREGLNEQFF
V: TRBV11-3
J: TRBJ2-1

CDR3: CASRTSGGTTGELFF
V: TRBV7-2
J: TRBJ2-2